This T cell receptor beta chain originates from a study of Ad26.COV2.S vaccination and SARS-CoV-2 variants. Overall study: Donor allocation was to the COV1001 Ad26.COV2.S trial arm. Participants got Ad26.COV2.S intramuscularly, once or twice 56 days apart. Study-wide results and caveats: Across vaccine and placebo recipients, the breadth of non-spike TCRs was similar.

On this clone: Its antigen is not known.

CDR1 is MNHEY and CDR2 is SMNVEV in the germline V gene (reference sequence). The CDR3 is 15 residues long. V was clipped by 2 bases and J by 4 bases; unmatched bases: 8. Assay: immunoSEQ multiplex PCR; the TCRdb copy retains only in-frame clones and omits some. This table holds about 460,000 clones, 89% found once. The treatment here: 15 to 20 received Ad26.COV2.S at low or high dose, single or two shots; several received placebo; per-sample allocation not given. Material that was analyzed had been drawn on day 63 after the first vaccine or placebo injection. An Ad26 vector expressing Wuhan-strain SARS-CoV-2 spike served as the vaccine.

The sequenced sample was peripheral blood, obtained in a trial of Ad26.COV2.S vaccine versus placebo. The sequence was collected from a person between 18 and 60 years old who received the Ad26.COV2.S COVID-19 vaccine or a placebo. The V and J genes are TRBV27 and TRBJ2-7, with 7 bases matching TRBD2. The CDR3 spells CASSLISGKFYEQYF. In DNA, the CDR3 is TGTGCCAGCAGTTTAATCAGCGGGAAGTTTTACGAGCAGTACTTC.